The sample holds a few counts of the clone carrying this T cell receptor beta chain. Its antigen is unidentified. Per germline, CDR1 MDHEN and CDR2 SYDVKM. The CDR3 has 12 amino acids. V dropped 3 bases and J dropped 9 bases, with 6 bases sitting between them. Thyroid surgery had not been preceded by any treatment in any patient. The sample comes from a study of metastatic and nonmetastatic thyroid tumors. Whole-study findings and limits: Across blood and tumor, TCR beta diversity in malignant thyroid tumors was reportedly significantly higher than in benign nodules.

With MiXCR, TCRdb reprocessed the PCR reads. The table has around 19,000 clones, roughly a third seen once; the top ten hold around 30%. Sequenced material: tumor tissue. This sequence joins TRBV28 and TRBJ1-6; D unclear. This receptor was obtained from a female donor with papillary thyroid cancer or a benign thyroid nodule (not recorded which). Some clones in this sample may be carry-over from other donors' samples. For the CDR3, the DNA is TGTGCCAGCAGTTTTAACTTTTCACCCCTCCACTTT. Its protein is CASSFNFSPLHF.